This T cell receptor (beta chain) derives from a study of tumor-infiltrating lymphocytes in primary liver carcinoma. Study-level results: Top clones occupying all five tumor regions numbered only about 8-25%.

The researchers produced TCR beta cDNA from 500 to 550 ng total RNA with a constant-region primer. Researchers made the TCR beta libraries by running three nested multiplex PCR rounds with slightly modified ARM-PCR. A C-beta reverse primer was combined with TRBV1-TRBV30 forward primers in the first two PCR rounds, and each round had 10 cycles. TCRdb reprocessed the multiplex PCR reads via MiXCR and lists one record per CDR3 protein. This table holds tens of thousands of distinct CDR3 sequences, roughly 79% found once. Co-extraction of RNA and DNA was performed on 20-30 mg of unsorted bulk tissue. The CDR3 sequence is 16 residues long. CDR1 is SGHAT, CDR2 FQNNGV, per germline. Of note for this clonotype: Its matching antigen is unknown. One end of the junction does not line up with germline, which may come from a read error.

The genes are TRBV11-2 and TRBJ2-3; 7 positions agree with TRBD1. This sequence was found in a woman in her twenties or thirties with primary liver carcinoma and hepatitis B virus infection. Sequencing was performed on liver tumor tissue from sampling region 4. Subset denoted: tumor region T4, right-lateral pole. Here the CDR3 reads CANSRTRQGRGDMQYF. The CDR3 DNA is TGTGCCAACAGTCGGACGCGACAGGGAAGGGGAGATATGCAGTATTTT.